Shown below are 22 T cell receptor beta chains from a single sample sequenced in a study of identical twins. TCRdb used MiXCR to reprocess the 5' RACE reads, holding one entry per CDR3 protein. The table lists fewer than 550,000 distinct CDR3 sequences, 13% to 15% of them singletons, with 0.98% in the top ten. This same sample was also part of a study on yellow fever vaccine responses in identical twins.

Sample: CD4+ T cells sorted from blood. All receptors derive from a woman under 30 in good health.

CDR3 protein: CASSEFSRAQETQYF. For the CDR3, the DNA is TGTGCCAGCAGTGAGTTCAGCAGGGCCCAAGAGACCCAGTACTTC. V and J are TRBV2 and TRBJ2-5; possible D gene TRBD1, 5 bases. Germline V CDR1 and CDR2: SNHLY, FYNNEI. The CDR3 consists of 15 residues. Trimming removed 3 bases at V and 1 base at J, with 12 bases between.

This clonotype was found a few times. The junction and the germline gene differ at one end; a read error may be behind it. This chain links TRBV12-3 or TRBV12-4 with TRBJ2-5; 7 bases line up with TRBD2. The length of the CDR3 is 18 residues. CDR3 nucleotide sequence: TGTGCCTGCAGTTTAGCGCTGGGAGGGTTGTTGAGACGAGAGACCCAGTACTTC. Translated: CACSLALGGLLRRETQYF.

This clonotype appeared many times. The chain combines TRBV20-1 with TRBJ2-1; D unclear. Germline CDR1 DFQATT, CDR2 SNEGSKA (reference sequence). The CDR3 runs to 12 residues. V was clipped by 3 bases and J by 2 bases, with 5 bases between them. Here the CDR3 reads CSASQAYNEQFF. The CDR3 DNA follows: TGCAGTGCTAGCCAGGCCTACAATGAGCAGTTCTTC.

This clonotype occurred a few times. The V call is TRBV12-3 or TRBV12-4, the J call TRBJ1-3; D call uncertain. Deletions cut 5 bases from V and 0 bases from J, with 8 bases between. This CDR3 is 14 amino acids long. CDR3 sequence: CASSHLFSGNTIYF. CDR3 DNA sequence: TGTGCCAGCAGTCATTTGTTCTCTGGAAACACCATATATTTT.

The chain employs TRBV28 and TRBJ2-5; a weak D match, TRBD2 (6 bases). V lost 3 bases to trimming and J lost 3 bases, with 8 bases between them. CDR1 MDHEN and CDR2 SYDVKM come from the germline V gene. The length of the CDR3 is 13 residues. The CDR3 nucleotides are TGTGCCAGCAGTTTTGGAGGGAAAGAGACCCAGTACTTC. Protein sequence: CASSFGGKETQYF.

The chain uses TRBV11-2 and TRBJ2-5, with D perhaps assigned TRBD1 or TRBD2 (5 bases each). The CDR3 contains 13 residues. V dropped 7 bases and J dropped 5 bases, with 14 bases sitting between them. CDR1 and CDR2 (germline): SGHAT, FQNNGV. The CDR3, as DNA: TGTGCCAGCACTCGCCCCGGGGCCGAGACCCAGTACTTC. Protein product: CASTRPGAETQYF.

This sequence joins TRBV5-1 and TRBJ2-1; 7 nucleotides agree with TRBD2. The junction had 8 bases not matched to a gene; V was cut back by 1 base and J by 10 bases. The CDR3 is 14 residues long. CDR1 is SGHRS, CDR2 YFSETQ, per germline. Here the CDR3 reads CASSLSGGLGEQFF. The CDR3 nucleotides are TGCGCCAGCAGCTTGTCCGGGGGGTTGGGGGAGCAGTTCTTC. Full variable domain (remainder filled in from reference TRBV5-1 and TRBJ2-1): KAGVTQTPRYLIKTRGQQVTLSCSPISGHRSVSWYQQTPGQGLQFLFEYFSETQRNKGNFPGRFSGRQFSNSRSEMNVSTLELGDSALYLCASSLSGGLGEQFFGPGTRLTVL.

The table lists this clonotype with a few counts. The chain has TRBV9 and TRBJ2-1, with 11 bases that match TRBD2. Trimming removed 3 bases from V and 1 base from J; junction bases left unmatched: 6. The germline CDR1 and CDR2 sequences are SGDLS and YYNGEE. The CDR3 length is 17 residues. In DNA form, the CDR3 reads TGTGCCAGCAGCGGGGGAACTAGCGGGGGATCCTACAATGAGCAGTTCTTC. Translation gives CASSGGTSGGSYNEQFF.

This clonotype was found a few times. This rearrangement joins TRBV6-2 or TRBV6-3 to TRBJ2-7, with D unclear. The V and J ends lost 3 bases and 2 bases respectively, with 29 bases between them. Germline values: CDR1 MNHEY, CDR2 SVGEGT. The CDR3 length is 20 residues. The CDR3 spells CASSYKGTVDGYVMAYEQYF. CDR3 sequence (DNA): TGTGCCAGCAGTTATAAAGGCACCGTTGACGGATACGTTATGGCCTACGAGCAGTACTTC.

CDR3 residues: CASSSGLADYSYNEQFF. CDR3 DNA sequence: TGTGCCAGCAGTTCGGGACTAGCGGACTACTCCTACAATGAGCAGTTCTTC. The chain couples TRBV6-5 to TRBJ2-1; 11 bases map to TRBD2. This CDR3 has 17 amino acids. The V segment lost 4 bases and the J segment 0 bases; nucleotides outside the gene matches: 5. Germline lookup yields CDR1 MNHEY and CDR2 SVGAGI.

The J gene is TRBJ2-1, the V gene TRBV6-1; tentative D call: TRBD1 (6 bases). Trimming took 8 bases from V and 5 from J, leaving 16 bases between them. This CDR3 is built from 14 residues. The germline V gene encodes CDR1 MNHNS and CDR2 SASEGT. CDR3 region: CASLIGQTDNEQFF. The CDR3 DNA is TGTGCCAGCCTAATAGGACAGACGGACAATGAGCAGTTCTTC.

Only a few counts were recorded for this clonotype. The genes are TRBV5-4 and TRBJ2-4; 8 nucleotides align to TRBD2. J gave up 3 bases and V 3 bases, and 8 bases lay outside the gene matches. The germline V gene encodes CDR1 SGHNT and CDR2 YYREEE (reference sequence). This CDR3 region has 16 residues. CDR3 amino acids: CASSSTLSGSKNIQYF. DNA of the CDR3: TGTGCCAGCAGCTCGACCCTCAGCGGGAGCAAAAACATTCAGTACTTC.

The rearrangement uses TRBV11-1 and TRBJ2-2; TRBD1 matches 8 bases. The CDR3 is 18 residues long. J was trimmed by 7 bases and V by 2 bases; bases with no gene match: 15. Germline values: CDR1 SGHAT, CDR2 FQDESV (reference sequence). CDR3 protein: CASSLRRFETGDNGELFF. In DNA form, the CDR3 reads TGTGCCAGCAGCTTACGACGTTTTGAGACAGGGGATAACGGGGAGCTGTTTTTT. Full variable domain (remainder filled in from reference TRBV11-1 and TRBJ2-2): EAEVAQSPRYKITEKSQAVAFWCDPISGHATLYWYRQILGQGPELLVQFQDESVVDDSQLPKDRFSAERLKGVDSTLKIQPAELGDSAMYLCASSLRRFETGDNGELFFGEGSRLTVL.

This clonotype has more than one count but fewer than ten. The chain couples TRBV12-3 or TRBV12-4 to TRBJ1-4, with 9 bases identical to TRBD1. CDR3 length: 14 amino acids. V was pared by 6 bases and J by 7 bases, with 6 bases of the junction left unmatched. For the CDR3, the DNA is TGTGCCAGCAGCCGGACAGGGGAGGGTGAAAAACTGTTTTTT. It yields the protein CASSRTGEGEKLFF.

The V gene is TRBV20-1, the J gene TRBJ2-6; the match to TRBD1 covers 8 bases. V dropped 3 bases and J dropped 1; count of bases not matched to a gene: 8. Germline CDR1 reads DFQATT; CDR2 reads SNEGSKA (reference sequence). This CDR3 is built from 17 residues. The CDR3 DNA reads TGCAGTGCTAGTCAGGGCAGGGGGCGATCTGGGGCCAACGTCCTGACTTTC. This gives the protein CSASQGRGRSGANVLTF.

This chain connects TRBV3-1 to TRBJ2-7; D unclear. V lost 4 bases, J lost 3 bases, and 10 bases lay in between. CDR1 LGHDT and CDR2 YNNKEL come from the germline V gene (reference sequence). This CDR3 has 13 residues. Written as DNA, the CDR3 is TGTGCCAGCAGCCCCCACGGCGGCTACGAGCAGTACTTC. Its translation: CASSPHGGYEQYF.

CDR3 DNA sequence: TGCGCCAGCAGCTTCTTAGCGCTACCTCAAGAGACCCAGTACTTC. Its protein is CASSFLALPQETQYF. The chain is built from TRBV5-1 and TRBJ2-5, with D perhaps matching TRBD2 (5 bases). Germline assignment: CDR1 SGHRS and CDR2 YFSETQ. V lost 2 bases, J lost 2 bases, and 13 bases lay in between. The CDR3 length is 15 residues.

This clonotype was counted a few times. The chain uses TRBV7-3 and TRBJ2-2; the match to TRBD2 covers 14 bases. This CDR3 has 18 residues. V shed 5 bases and J 7 bases; nucleotides not matched to a gene: 12. Germline CDR1 and CDR2: SGHTA and FQGTGA. The CDR3 bases are TGTGCCAGCAGCATGGGGACTAGCGGGGGCCTACCCATCGGGGAGCTGTTTTTT. Translated: CASSMGTSGGLPIGELFF.

This clonotype has just a few counts. CDR3: CATSDFTGAAQETQYF. CDR3 DNA: TGTGCCACCAGTGATTTCACAGGGGCAGCCCAAGAGACCCAGTACTTC. The chain carries TRBV24-1 and TRBJ2-5; 7 bases are shared with TRBD1. The CDR3 sequence is 16 residues long. V lost 1 base to trimming and J lost 1 base; unmatched junction nucleotides: 5. CDR1 KGHDR and CDR2 SFDVKD come from the germline V gene.

The chain employs TRBV15 and TRBJ1-6; 8 nucleotides line up with TRBD1. Germline-derived CDR1 and CDR2 are LNHNV and YYDKDF (reference sequence). The CDR3 runs 14 residues. With V trimmed by 3 bases and J by 6 bases, 1 base remained unmatched. The CDR3 reads CATSSTGGNSPLHF. In nucleotides, the CDR3 is TGTGCCACCAGCAGTACAGGGGGTAATTCACCCCTCCACTTT.

The V gene is TRBV6-2 or TRBV6-3, the J gene TRBJ1-5; 8 bases align to TRBD1. The J segment lost 11 bases and the V segment lost 5 bases, leaving 11 bases of the junction unmatched. Germline V gene sequence: CDR1 MNHEY, CDR2 SVGEGT. The CDR3 contains 14 residues. The CDR3 DNA follows: TGTGCCAGCAGTCCAGGACAGGGTTTCTTGTCCCAGCATTTT. It translates to CASSPGQGFLSQHF.

This clonotype was observed a few times. The CDR3 DNA is TGCGCCAGTTTTTTACCTACCGGGGAGCTGTTTTTT. The encoded protein is CASFLPTGELFF. V and J are TRBV5-1 and TRBJ2-2; D gene uncertain. Per germline, CDR1 SGHRS and CDR2 YFSETQ. V was cut by 8 bases and J by 5 bases, with 10 bases left in between. This CDR3 is 12 amino acids long.